The 15 T cell receptor beta chains below were found in one sample sequenced in a study of OX40 agonist ivuxolimab in advanced cancers. Method: immunoSEQ multiplex PCR; TCRdb's copy keeps in-frame clones and lacks some. The top ten hold 2.6% of the sample, which has tens of thousands of clones, around nine tenths seen once. The sequencing here drew on CD4+ or CD8+ T cells sorted from blood, taken in a trial of the OX40 agonist ivuxolimab. These receptors originate from an adult with an advanced solid tumor such as melanoma, head and neck, liver or kidney cancer.

In regard to this clone: Germline is not matched at one junction end, which may reflect a read error. The V call is TRBV7-7, the J call TRBJ2-3; unclear D gene. Germline CDR1 reads SSHAT; CDR2 reads FNYEAQ (reference sequence). The CDR3 is 15 amino acids. In DNA form, the CDR3 reads TGTGCTAGCAGTCCGTCTGGCGCTAGCACAGATACGCAGTATTTT. Protein sequence: CASSPSGASTDTQYF.

This rearrangement joins TRBV5-6 to TRBJ2-2, with D perhaps TRBD2 (6 bases). V was shortened by 0 bases and J by 4 bases, with 7 bases between the two germline ends. The CDR3 consists of 14 residues. Germline lookup yields CDR1 SGHDT and CDR2 YYEEEE. The CDR3 nucleotides read TGTGCCAGCAGCTTGGCGGGGGTCACCGGGGAGCTGTTTTTT. This translates into CASSLAGVTGELFF.

This clone was observed a few times. This chain links TRBV20-1 with TRBJ1-1; TRBD1 might be the D (6 bases). Germline V CDR1 and CDR2: DFQATT, SNEGSKA (reference sequence). CDR3 length: 11 amino acids. The V end was cut by 5 bases, the J end by 8 bases, with 12 bases between. CDR3 protein: CSAADRREAFF. The CDR3 DNA sequence: TGCAGTGCTGCGGACAGAAGAGAAGCTTTCTTT.

The rearrangement uses TRBV11-2 and TRBJ2-3; D tentatively reads TRBD1 or TRBD2 (5 bases each). Trimming took 2 bases from V and 3 from J, leaving 12 bases between them. Germline assignment: CDR1 SGHAT and CDR2 FQNNGV. The CDR3 consists of 15 residues. The CDR3 is CASSLRGPSTDTQYF. The CDR3 DNA sequence: TGTGCCAGCAGCTTAAGGGGACCCTCTACAGATACGCAGTATTTT.

The chain combines TRBV5-4 with TRBJ1-2; no clear D gene. The CDR3 is 12 amino acids. Trimming took off 0 bases at V and 8 bases at J, with 8 bases between the two ends. CDR1 is SGHNT, CDR2 YYREEE, per germline (reference sequence). The CDR3 coding sequence is TGTGCCAGCAGCTTGGAGTCATTCGGCTACACCTTC. Translation: CASSLESFGYTF.

This rearrangement joins TRBV5-1 to TRBJ1-1; 9 bases fit TRBD1. V lost 4 bases and J lost 0; bases outside the gene matches: 7. The CDR3 is 16 amino acids. Germline loops: CDR1 SGHRS, CDR2 YFSETQ. Here the CDR3 reads CASSPDRGHMNTEAFF. The CDR3 DNA reads as TGCGCCAGCAGCCCGGACAGGGGTCACATGAACACTGAAGCTTTCTTT. Looking up the rest from reference TRBV5-1 and TRBJ1-1 gives the full variable domain: KAGVTQTPRYLIKTRGQQVTLSCSPISGHRSVSWYQQTPGQGLQFLFEYFSETQRNKGNFPGRFSGRQFSNSRSEMNVSTLELGDSALYLCASSPDRGHMNTEAFFGQGTRLTVV.

The CDR3 reads CASSKLGTSGSYNEQFF. The CDR3 DNA is TGTGCCAGCAGCAAACTCGGGACTAGCGGCTCCTACAATGAGCAGTTCTTC. This chain connects TRBV2 to TRBJ2-1, with 11 positions matching TRBD2. Germline CDR1 reads SNHLY; CDR2 reads FYNNEI. Trimming at V came to 6 bases and at J to 0 bases, leaving 7 bases not matched to a gene. The CDR3 loop spans 17 amino acids.

V gene TRBV19 combines with J gene TRBJ2-5, with 13 bases that match TRBD2. Per germline, CDR1 LNHDA and CDR2 SQIVND (reference sequence). The CDR3 loop spans 13 amino acids. V was clipped by 10 bases and J by 5 bases; unmatched bases: 4. This CDR3 is CATTTSGRETQYF. The CDR3 DNA follows: TGTGCCACTACGACTAGCGGGAGGGAGACCCAGTACTTC.

A note on this clone: Germline is not matched at one junction end, which may reflect a read error. The V gene is TRBV2, the J gene TRBJ2-7; 9 bases are a match to TRBD2. The CDR3 sequence is 14 residues long. Germline loops: CDR1 SNHLY, CDR2 FYNNEI. CDR3 in amino acids: CASREAGGRYEQYF. The DNA for the CDR3 is TGTGCCAGCAGGGAAGCGGGAGGCCGCTACGAGCAGTACTTC.

The chain is built from TRBV10-1 and TRBJ2-2; 11 positions agree with TRBD2. Trimming cost V 6 bases and J 2 bases; bases outside gene matches: 5. The germline V gene encodes CDR1 WNHNN and CDR2 SYGVQD (reference sequence). The CDR3 spans 16 residues. Here the CDR3 reads CASRPGLAENTGELFF. The CDR3 bases are TGCGCCAGCAGGCCGGGACTAGCGGAAAACACCGGGGAGCTGTTTTTT.

The chain combines TRBV28 with TRBJ2-7, with D possibly being TRBD1 (6 bases). V was trimmed by 6 bases and J by 4 bases, leaving 22 bases between them. This CDR3 comprises 16 residues. Looked up from germline, CDR1 is MDHEN and CDR2 is SYDVKM. CDR3 sequence reads: CASSLLRWDTRYEQYF. In DNA form, the CDR3 reads TGTGCCAGCAGCTTACTCCGGTGGGACACCCGTTACGAGCAGTACTTC. Full variable domain (missing parts from reference TRBV28 and TRBJ2-7): DVKVTQSSRYLVKRTGEKVFLECVQDMDHENMFWYRQDPGLGLRLIYFSYDVKMKEKGDIPEGYSVSREKKERFSLILESASTNQTSMYLCASSLLRWDTRYEQYFGPGTRLTVT.

The CDR3 region has the DNA TGCGCCAGCAGCTTGTCAGGCAACACAGATACGCAGTATTTT. Its translation is CASSLSGNTDTQYF. The genes are TRBV5-1 and TRBJ2-3; D is unclear. CDR3 length: 14 amino acids. Trimming removed 1 base from V and 2 bases from J, with 8 bases in between. Germline CDR1 is SGHRS and CDR2 is YFSETQ.

The chain joins TRBV29-1 to TRBJ2-3; 8 bases align to TRBD2. The length of the CDR3 is 14 residues. CDR1 is SQVTM, CDR2 ANQGSEA, per germline. The V and J ends lost 5 bases and 10 bases, in that order; junction bases with no gene match: 14. The CDR3 spells CSVSGGRTSIAQYF. CDR3 DNA sequence: TGCAGCGTTTCCGGGGGACGGACTAGCATAGCGCAGTATTTT.

The V gene is TRBV7-9, the J gene TRBJ2-1, with 7 bases matching TRBD1. V shed 0 bases and J 2 bases; nucleotides not matched to a gene: 4. Germline V gives CDR1 SEHNR, CDR2 FQNEAQ (reference sequence). The length of the CDR3 is 16 residues. The DNA of the CDR3 is TGTGCCAGCAGCTTAGCGTTTGGGACAGCCTACAATGAGCAGTTCTTC. Its protein product is CASSLAFGTAYNEQFF.

The chain uses TRBV27 and TRBJ1-6; possible D gene TRBD1, 5 bases. V lost 6 bases to trimming and J lost 7 bases, with 19 bases between them. The germline gives CDR1 MNHEY, CDR2 SMNVEV (reference sequence). The CDR3 runs to 16 residues. DNA for the CDR3: TGTGCCAGCAGGTTACTCAGGTCAGCAGGGAATTCACCCCTCCACTTT. Translated, it gives CASRLLRSAGNSPLHF.